The rows below give T cell receptor beta chains drawn from one sample of a study of OX40 agonist ivuxolimab in advanced cancers. The table came from immunoSEQ multiplex PCR; TCRdb's copy has only in-frame clones and leaves some out. Of 77,000 or so clones listed, 85% to 90% are singletons. Sequences were derived from CD4+ or CD8+ T cells sorted from blood, sampled in a trial of the OX40 agonist ivuxolimab. All receptors derive from an adult with an advanced solid tumor such as melanoma, head and neck, liver or kidney cancer. CDR3s include the opening cysteine and the closing phenylalanine or tryptophan. Each record gives: J gene, clone size, D gene, V gene, CDR3 protein, CDR3 DNA. The D gene is left open where the match is weak. The size entry is marked missing in some rows and otherwise reads once, few, many or a size class.

j_gene: TRBJ2-5; abundance: .; d_gene: TRBD2; v_gene: TRBV9; CDR3aa: CASSISSGQETQYF; CDR3nt: TGTGCCAGCAGCATATCTAGCGGGCAAGAGACCCAGTACTTC
j_gene: TRBJ2-3; abundance: .; d_gene: .; v_gene: TRBV7-2; CDR3aa: CASSSLRDTQYF; CDR3nt: TGTGCCAGCAGCTCCCTTCGGGATACGCAGTATTTT
j_gene: TRBJ2-4; abundance: once; d_gene: .; v_gene: TRBV6-1; CDR3aa: CASTSSDLAKNIQYF; CDR3nt: TGTGCCAGCACCTCTAGCGATTTAGCCAAAAACATTCAGTACTTC
j_gene: TRBJ2-4; abundance: .; d_gene: .; v_gene: TRBV7-9; CDR3aa: CASSRLAGQRNIQYF; CDR3nt: TGTGCCAGCAGCCGATTAGCTGGGCAGAGAAACATTCAGTACTTC
j_gene: TRBJ1-6; abundance: .; d_gene: .; v_gene: TRBV7-9; CDR3aa: CASSLLGINSPLHF; CDR3nt: TGTGCCAGCAGCTTACTAGGGATTAATTCACCCCTCCACTTT
j_gene: TRBJ2-4; abundance: .; d_gene: TRBD2; v_gene: TRBV4-1; CDR3aa: CASSQEVGTSGRSQYF; CDR3nt: TGCGCCAGCAGCCAAGAGGTCGGGACTAGCGGTAGGAGTCAGTACTTC
j_gene: TRBJ1-1; abundance: .; d_gene: .; v_gene: TRBV9; CDR3aa: CASSGKAGTPDLGTEAFF; CDR3nt: TGTGCCAGCAGCGGAAAAGCCGGGACCCCGGATCTGGGCACTGAAGCTTTCTTT
j_gene: TRBJ1-4; abundance: .; d_gene: TRBD1; v_gene: TRBV6-6; CDR3aa: CASSPTGTGGEKLFF; CDR3nt: TGTGCCAGCAGTCCAACCGGGACAGGGGGCGAAAAACTGTTTTTT
j_gene: TRBJ2-5; abundance: .; d_gene: TRBD1; v_gene: TRBV4-3; CDR3aa: CASSQTYRGANQETQYF; CDR3nt: TGCGCCAGCAGCCAAACTTACAGGGGCGCTAATCAAGAGACCCAGTACTTC
j_gene: TRBJ2-1; abundance: .; d_gene: .; v_gene: TRBV27; CDR3aa: CASREGTYNEQFF; CDR3nt: TGTGCCAGCAGAGAAGGTACCTACAATGAGCAGTTCTTC
j_gene: TRBJ2-7; abundance: .; d_gene: .; v_gene: TRBV5-5; CDR3aa: CASSLAPGVSYEQYF; CDR3nt: TGTGCCAGCAGCTTGGCCCCGGGCGTGTCTTACGAGCAGTACTTC
j_gene: TRBJ2-3; abundance: .; d_gene: .; v_gene: TRBV7-9; CDR3aa: CASSLVRDIAADTQYF; CDR3nt: TGTGCCAGCAGCTTAGTAAGGGACATTGCCGCGGATACGCAGTATTTT
j_gene: TRBJ1-2; abundance: .; d_gene: TRBD1; v_gene: TRBV27; CDR3aa: CASSSYRGGYTF; CDR3nt: TGTGCCAGCAGTAGCTACAGGGGTGGCTACACCTTC
j_gene: TRBJ2-4; abundance: .; d_gene: TRBD1; v_gene: TRBV11-1; CDR3aa: CASSSRDREAKNIQYF; CDR3nt: TGTGCCAGCAGCTCCCGGGACAGGGAGGCCAAAAACATTCAGTACTTC
j_gene: TRBJ2-7; abundance: .; d_gene: TRBD1; v_gene: TRBV18; CDR3aa: CASSGTGGAYEQYF; CDR3nt: TGTGCCAGCTCCGGGACAGGGGGCGCCTACGAGCAGTACTTC
j_gene: TRBJ1-6; abundance: .; d_gene: .; v_gene: TRBV5-6; CDR3aa: CASSPTPTSSYNSPLHF; CDR3nt: TGTGCCAGCAGCCCGACCCCCACTAGCTCCTATAATTCACCCCTCCACTTT
j_gene: TRBJ2-7; abundance: .; d_gene: .; v_gene: TRBV18; CDR3aa: CASSSRGRSYEQYF; CDR3nt: TGTGCCAGCTCATCCAGGGGGAGGTCCTACGAGCAGTACTTC
j_gene: TRBJ2-6; abundance: .; d_gene: .; v_gene: TRBV27; CDR3aa: CASRYFGTGANVLTF; CDR3nt: TGTGCCAGCAGATACTTTGGAACTGGGGCCAACGTCCTGACTTTC
j_gene: TRBJ2-5; abundance: once; d_gene: .; v_gene: TRBV11-2; CDR3aa: CASSLGSSSRYQETQYF; CDR3nt: TGTGCCAGCAGCTTAGGTAGCTCCAGCCGGTACCAAGAGACCCAGTACTTC
j_gene: TRBJ1-1; abundance: .; d_gene: .; v_gene: TRBV7-9; CDR3aa: CASSLRVGTEAFF; CDR3nt: TGTGCCAGCAGCTTAAGGGTGGGGACTGAAGCTTTCTTT
j_gene: TRBJ2-1; abundance: .; d_gene: TRBD2; v_gene: TRBV7-9; CDR3aa: CASKERGTYNEQFF; CDR3nt: TGTGCCAGCAAGGAGCGGGGAACATACAATGAGCAGTTCTTC
j_gene: TRBJ2-1; abundance: many; d_gene: .; v_gene: TRBV7-2; CDR3aa: CASSPPAGDEQFF; CDR3nt: TGTGCCAGCAGCCCGCCTGCAGGGGATGAGCAGTTCTTC
j_gene: TRBJ2-1; abundance: few; d_gene: .; v_gene: TRBV15; CDR3aa: CATSREDSEQFF; CDR3nt: TGTGCCACCAGCAGAGAGGACAGTGAGCAGTTCTTC